This T cell receptor (beta chain) was profiled in a study of identical twins. Worth noting for this clonotype: What it recognizes is unknown.

Between the trimmed V and J ends, which lost 2 bases and 5 bases, there was a span of 13 bases. The CDR3 totals 14 residues. The germline V gene encodes CDR1 SGHVS and CDR2 FQNEAQ. Study observations and caveats: Sequences that were out-of-frame, alpha and twin-shared displayed an excess of low generation probability. Beta out-of-frame sequences displayed a weaker excess of sharing between twins.

TCRdb re-analysed the 5' RACE reads in MiXCR, keeping a single row per CDR3 protein. Of approximately 300,000 distinct CDR3 sequences detected, roughly 10% appear once; the ten largest clones hold roughly 7%. This same sample was also taken into another study, of yellow fever vaccine responses in identical twins. From that report: Reportedly, twins showed a vaccine T cell response that looked partly convergent and partly personalized.

The V gene is TRBV7-8, the J gene TRBJ2-7, with D possibly being TRBD2 (6 bases). This receptor was identified in a young woman in good health. Sequencing was done on a sample of CD8+ T cells sorted from blood. CDR3 region: CASSLLRESDEQYF. CDR3 in DNA: TGTGCCAGCAGCTTATTACGGGAGTCGGACGAGCAGTACTTC. Drawing the rest from reference TRBV7-8 and TRBJ2-7, the complete variable domain is GAGVSQSPRYKVAKRGQDVALRCDPISGHVSLFWYQQALGQGPEFLTYFQNEAQLDKSGLPSDRFFAERPEGSVSTLKIQRTQQEDSAVYLCASSLLRESDEQYFGPGTRLTVT.